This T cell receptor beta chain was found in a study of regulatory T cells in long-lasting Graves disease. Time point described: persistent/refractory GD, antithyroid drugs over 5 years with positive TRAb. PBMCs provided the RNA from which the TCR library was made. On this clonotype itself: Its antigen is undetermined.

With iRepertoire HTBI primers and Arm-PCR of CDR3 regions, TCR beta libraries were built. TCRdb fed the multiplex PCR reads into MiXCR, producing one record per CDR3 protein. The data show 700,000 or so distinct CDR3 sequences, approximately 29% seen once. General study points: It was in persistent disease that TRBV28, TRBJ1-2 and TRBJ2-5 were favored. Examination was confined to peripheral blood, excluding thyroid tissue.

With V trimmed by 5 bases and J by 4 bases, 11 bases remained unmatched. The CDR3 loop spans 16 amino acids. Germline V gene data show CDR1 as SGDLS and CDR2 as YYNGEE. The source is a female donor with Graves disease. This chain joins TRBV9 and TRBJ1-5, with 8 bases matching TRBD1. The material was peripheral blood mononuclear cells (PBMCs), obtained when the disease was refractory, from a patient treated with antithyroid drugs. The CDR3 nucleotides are TGTGCCAGCAGTGTGGGGCAGGGGGCTTTAAATCAGCCCCAGCATTTT. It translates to CASSVGQGALNQPQHF.